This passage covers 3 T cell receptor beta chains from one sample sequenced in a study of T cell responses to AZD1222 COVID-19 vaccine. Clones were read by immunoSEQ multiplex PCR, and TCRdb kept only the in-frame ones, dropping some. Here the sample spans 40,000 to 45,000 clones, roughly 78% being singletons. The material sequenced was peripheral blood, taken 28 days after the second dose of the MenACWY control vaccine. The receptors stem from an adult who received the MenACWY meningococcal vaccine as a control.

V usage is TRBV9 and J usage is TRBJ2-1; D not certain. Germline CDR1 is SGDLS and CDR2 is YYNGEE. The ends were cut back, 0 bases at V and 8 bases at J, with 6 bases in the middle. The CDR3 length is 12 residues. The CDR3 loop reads CASSVVSDEQFF. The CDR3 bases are TGTGCCAGCAGCGTAGTGTCGGATGAGCAGTTCTTC.

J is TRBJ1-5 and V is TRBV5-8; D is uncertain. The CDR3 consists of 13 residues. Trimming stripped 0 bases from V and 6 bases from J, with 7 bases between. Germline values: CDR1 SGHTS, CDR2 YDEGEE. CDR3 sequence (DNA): TGTGCCAGCAGCTTGGTCCCCAGTCAGCCCCAGCATTTT. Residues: CASSLVPSQPQHF.

The CDR3 DNA sequence: TGTGCTAGTGGTATCAGGGGTACTGAAGCTTTCTTT. Translated: CASGIRGTEAFF. The genes are TRBV12-5 and TRBJ1-1; tentative D call: TRBD1 (6 bases). CDR1 and CDR2 from the germline V gene are LGHNT and FRNRAP. V was trimmed by 5 bases and J by 5 bases, leaving 9 bases between them. This CDR3 is 12 amino acids long.